This T cell receptor beta chain was sequenced for a study of shared clonotypes between healthy human individuals. Study results and caveats: Donors were few, which limited the genetic and exposure-history diversity represented.

For this clone: Antigen: not known.

After removal of 5 bases from V and 9 bases from J, the junction contained 4 bases not matched to a gene. The CDR3 is made up of 12 amino acids. Germline values: CDR1 SEHNR, CDR2 FQNEAQ (reference sequence). The assay was immunoSEQ multiplex PCR, and TCRdb's table has in-frame clones only and misses some. The repertoire holds roughly 2.6 million clones, with around nine tenths as singletons. This chain uses TRBV7-9 with TRBJ2-1, with 7 bases matching TRBD2. The sequence was obtained from a young man in good health. Input material: naive CD4+ T cells sorted from blood. This sample's subset: CD45RA+ positively selected. The CDR3 region has the DNA TGTGCCAGCAGCCGGGGGGAGGCTGAGCAGTTCTTC. It specifies CASSRGEAEQFF.